The sequence of this T cell receptor (beta chain) was determined in a study of breast tumors, draining lymph nodes, adjacent tissues. Samples came from axillary lymph nodes draining the breast cancer. Trimming took 2 bases from V and 3 from J, leaving 13 bases between them. Germline V CDR1 and CDR2: SGHTA, FQGTGA. This CDR3 is 15 amino acids long. This clonotype was seen at least ten times. TCRdb redid the calling of the multiplex PCR reads with MiXCR, one entry per CDR3 protein. The table has fewer than 300,000 distinct CDR3 sequences, about 34% seen once. This receptor was taken from a female donor with breast cancer. Some clones in this sample may be carry-over from other donors' samples. The chain combines TRBV7-3 with TRBJ2-5; D is possibly TRBD2 (6 bases). The source material was axillary lymph node tissue. The CDR3 loop reads CASSLLGRSEETQYF. CDR3 nucleotides: TGTGCCAGCAGCTTATTAGGGAGGTCGGAAGAGACCCAGTACTTC.